One sample yielded the 15 T cell receptor beta chains listed below, sequenced in a study of T cell responses to AZD1222 COVID-19 vaccine. This table comes from immunoSEQ multiplex PCR, and its TCRdb copy is limited to in-frame clones, with some not included. Of tens of thousands of clones listed, around 90% are singletons. The sequenced sample was peripheral blood, obtained on day 0 of MenACWY control vaccination. The receptors shown here come from an adult in good health.

The table lists this clone with a count of one. The V gene is TRBV4-3, the J gene TRBJ2-3; tentative D call: TRBD2 (6 bases). Germline V lookup: CDR1 LGHNA, CDR2 YSLEER. The V gene lost 0 bases and the J gene lost 3 bases, with 13 bases spanning the gap. The CDR3 covers 16 residues. In DNA, the CDR3 is TGCGCCAGCAGCCAAGATCGGGGACTGGGGACAGATACGCAGTATTTT. Its translation is CASSQDRGLGTDTQYF.

This sequence joins TRBV5-4 and TRBJ2-3; TRBD2 matches 8 bases. This CDR3 comprises 17 residues. With V trimmed by 4 bases and J by 5 bases, 15 bases remained unmatched. Germline V CDR1 and CDR2: SGHNT, YYREEE (reference sequence). Here the CDR3 reads CASSNPPGGGLGDTQYF. Here the CDR3 DNA reads TGTGCCAGCAGCAACCCGCCCGGGGGGGGCCTGGGAGATACGCAGTATTTT.

The chain employs TRBV19 and TRBJ1-5, with 7 bases aligning to TRBD1. Looked up from germline, CDR1 is LNHDA and CDR2 is SQIVND (reference sequence). The CDR3 totals 13 residues. The V segment lost 5 bases and the J segment 7 bases; nucleotides outside the gene matches: 5. CDR3 sequence reads: CASSGPGGQPQHF. The CDR3 DNA reads as TGTGCCAGTAGTGGTCCAGGGGGGCAGCCCCAGCATTTT.

The chain carries TRBV28 and TRBJ1-1; tentative D call: TRBD1 (6 bases). V lost 6 bases, J lost 4 bases, and 12 bases lay in between. CDR1 is MDHEN, CDR2 SYDVKM, per germline. The CDR3 is made up of 13 amino acids. The CDR3 loop is CASRLTQGTEAFF. DNA for the CDR3: TGTGCCAGCAGGCTCACACAGGGCACTGAAGCTTTCTTT.

The chain combines TRBV6-5 with TRBJ1-4; D perhaps matches TRBD1 (5 bases). The V end was cut by 5 bases, the J end by 7 bases, with 14 bases between. Germline CDR1 reads MNHEY; CDR2 reads SVGAGI. CDR3 length: 14 amino acids. The CDR3 reads CASSTRGQVEKLFF. CDR3 coding DNA: TGTGCCAGCAGTACAAGAGGACAAGTTGAAAAACTGTTTTTT.

V gene TRBV12-3 or TRBV12-4 combines with J gene TRBJ2-5; D is perhaps TRBD2 (7 bases). This CDR3 is built from 12 residues. V lost 5 bases to trimming and J lost 5 bases, with 9 bases between them. The CDR3 coding sequence is TGTGCCAGCAGTGGGAGGGGGGAGACCCAGTACTTC. Translating it yields CASSGRGETQYF.

The chain employs TRBV18 and TRBJ2-1; perhaps TRBD1 as D (6 bases). Trimming removed 0 bases from V and 0 bases from J, with 6 bases in between. Germline CDR1 and CDR2: KGHSH and LQKENI. The CDR3 runs to 15 residues. The CDR3 DNA reads TGTGCCAGCTCACCACCGGGGGCCTCCTACAATGAGCAGTTCTTC. Its translation is CASSPPGASYNEQFF.

Turning to this clone: It is unclear where the CDR3 begins or ends on the DNA, so no DNA is shown, and the CDR3 is as TCRdb lists it. V usage is TRBV10-3 and J usage is TRBJ2-5; the tabulated D call, TRBD2, remains unverified against the DNA. From germline, CDR1 is ENHRY and CDR2 SYGVKD. The CDR3 is 12 amino acids in total, end residues counted. CDR3 sequence reads: CAISEWGLGTYF.

The chain links TRBV9 to TRBJ2-7; TRBD2 agrees at 7 bases. CDR1 and CDR2 (germline): SGDLS, YYNGEE. Trimming cost V 0 bases and J 2 bases; bases outside gene matches: 5. CDR3 length: 15 residues. The CDR3 loop reads CASSVGGGSPYEQYF. The CDR3 coding sequence is TGTGCCAGCAGCGTAGGGGGAGGGTCCCCCTACGAGCAGTACTTC.

This chain connects TRBV5-5 to TRBJ2-3; D is undetermined. CDR3 length: 16 amino acids. Looked up from germline, CDR1 is SGHKS and CDR2 is YYEKEE (reference sequence). With 2 bases removed from V and 3 bases from J, the gap between germline ends came to 16 bases. CDR3 DNA sequence: TGTGCCAGCAGCTTAAGTCCTTCCTTGGGGACAGATACGCAGTATTTT. Protein product: CASSLSPSLGTDTQYF.

The gene calls are TRBV10-1 and TRBJ1-2, with D uncertain. The V gene's germline CDR1 is WNHNN and CDR2 SYGVQD (reference sequence). This CDR3 is built from 13 residues. V lost 2 bases to trimming and J lost 7 bases, with 11 bases between them. The CDR3, as DNA: TGCGCCAGCAGTGAGAGTAATTGGGGTGGCTACACCTTC. Translating it yields CASSESNWGGYTF.

This chain links TRBV5-4 with TRBJ1-1, with 10 bases lining up with TRBD1. J was trimmed by 1 base and V by 3 bases; bases with no gene match: 3. The germline V gene encodes CDR1 SGHNT and CDR2 YYREEE (reference sequence). The CDR3 contains 15 residues. The CDR3 here is CASSWGTGENTEAFF. The CDR3 DNA reads as TGTGCCAGCAGCTGGGGGACAGGGGAGAACACTGAAGCTTTCTTT. Using reference TRBV5-4 and TRBJ1-1 for the parts outside the CDR3, the full variable domain is ETGVTQSPTHLIKTRGQQVTLRCSSQSGHNTVSWYQQALGQGPQFIFQYYREEENGRGNFPPRFSGLQFPNYSSELNVNALELDDSALYLCASSWGTGENTEAFFGQGTRLTVV.

V usage is TRBV20-1 and J usage is TRBJ2-7; no clear D. The CDR3 extends over 11 amino acids. Trimming cost V 2 bases and J 2 bases, with 4 bases left between them. CDR1 is DFQATT and CDR2 is SNEGSKA in the germline V gene (reference sequence). Written as DNA, the CDR3 is TGCAGTGCTAGACAGGCCTACGAGCAGTACTTC. Amino acid sequence: CSARQAYEQYF.

In this sample, this clone turned up once. J is TRBJ1-5 and V is TRBV12-3 or TRBV12-4, with a weak D call TRBD1 (5 bases). The CDR3 spans 13 residues. Deletions cut 5 bases from V and 9 bases from J, with 14 bases between. The CDR3 here is CASSTGTPRPQHF. The CDR3 DNA is TGTGCCAGCAGTACCGGGACTCCTCGGCCCCAGCATTTT.

V usage is TRBV7-8 and J usage is TRBJ1-5; 8 nucleotides match TRBD1. The germline CDR1 and CDR2 sequences are SGHVS and FQNEAQ. This CDR3 is 18 amino acids long. V lost 2 bases, J lost 2 bases, and 11 bases stayed unmatched. The CDR3 DNA reads as TGTGCCAGCAGCTTAATTCCCCCCAGGGGGCAAGGCAATCAGCCCCAGCATTTT. It translates to CASSLIPPRGQGNQPQHF. The full variable domain, rest sourced from reference TRBV7-8 and TRBJ1-5, is GAGVSQSPRYKVAKRGQDVALRCDPISGHVSLFWYQQALGQGPEFLTYFQNEAQLDKSGLPSDRFFAERPEGSVSTLKIQRTQQEDSAVYLCASSLIPPRGQGNQPQHFGDGTRLSIL.